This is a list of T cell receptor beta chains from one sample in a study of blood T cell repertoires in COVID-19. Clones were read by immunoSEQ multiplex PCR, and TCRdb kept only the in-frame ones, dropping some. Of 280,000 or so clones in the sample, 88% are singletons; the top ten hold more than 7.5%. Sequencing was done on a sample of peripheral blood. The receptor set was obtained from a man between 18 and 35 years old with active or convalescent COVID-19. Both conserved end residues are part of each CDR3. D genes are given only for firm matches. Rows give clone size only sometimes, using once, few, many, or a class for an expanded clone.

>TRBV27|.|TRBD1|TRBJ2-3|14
TGTGCCAGCAGTTTAGACAGGGGGACGGGTACGCAGTATTTT
CASSLDRGTGTQYF
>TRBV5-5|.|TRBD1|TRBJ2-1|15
TGTGCCAGCAGCGCAGACAGGGGACCCTACAATGAGCAGTTCTTC
CASSADRGPYNEQFF
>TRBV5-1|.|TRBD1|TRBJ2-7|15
TGCGCCAGCAGCGCGGGGACAGGGGCTTACTACGAGCAGTACTTC
CASSAGTGAYYEQYF
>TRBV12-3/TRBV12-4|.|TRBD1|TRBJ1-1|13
TGTGCCGTTGGGGGACAGCTGAACACTGAAGCTTTCTTT
CAVGGQLNTEAFF
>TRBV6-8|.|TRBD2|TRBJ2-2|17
TGTGCCAGGCCGGGTCGGCGGGGGGGCCGGAGCACCGGGGAGCTGTTTTTT
CARPGRRGGRSTGELFF
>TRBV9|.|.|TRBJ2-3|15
TGTGCCAGCAGCATGTTGGGACAAGGCACAGATACGCAGTATTTT
CASSMLGQGTDTQYF
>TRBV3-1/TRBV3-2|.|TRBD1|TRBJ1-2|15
TGTGCCAGCAGCCAATGGGGACAGAAGAACTATGGCTACACCTTC
CASSQWGQKNYGYTF
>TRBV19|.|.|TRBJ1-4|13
TGTGCCAGTATATCGGGGACTAATGAAAAACTGTTTTTT
CASISGTNEKLFF
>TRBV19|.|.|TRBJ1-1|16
TGTGCCAGTATAATCAGTGGACAGCAGAGGTACACTGAAGCTTTCTTT
CASIISGQQRYTEAFF
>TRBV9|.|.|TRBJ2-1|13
TGTGCCAGCACCGTAGAGAGTATGGGGACACAGTTCTTC
CASTVESMGTQFF
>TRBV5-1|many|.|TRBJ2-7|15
TGCGCCAGCAGCACGTTACAGGGAATGGAATACGAGCAGTACTTC
CASSTLQGMEYEQYF
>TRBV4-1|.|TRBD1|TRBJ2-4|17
TGCGCCAGCAGCCATGATACAGGGGCGTTGGCCAAAAACATTCAGTACTTC
CASSHDTGALAKNIQYF
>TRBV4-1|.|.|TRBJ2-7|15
TGCGCCAGCAGCCAAGATCGTGCAGGGGTCGCCGAGCAGTACTTC
CASSQDRAGVAEQYF
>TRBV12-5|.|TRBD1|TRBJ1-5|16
TGTGCTAGTGGTGCCTATTCCGGGACAGACCATCAGCCCCAGCATTTT
CASGAYSGTDHQPQHF
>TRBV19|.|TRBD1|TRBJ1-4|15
TGTGCCAGTAGTACAGGGGGTTTAACTAATGAAAAACTGTTTTTT
CASSTGGLTNEKLFF
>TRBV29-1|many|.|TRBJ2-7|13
TGCAGCGTTGAAGGGGACAACCTCTACGAGCAGTACTTC
CSVEGDNLYEQYF
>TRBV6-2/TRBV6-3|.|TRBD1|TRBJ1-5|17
TGTGCCAGCAGCCTCGGACAGGGGGATATCGGCAATCAGCCCCAGCATTTT
CASSLGQGDIGNQPQHF
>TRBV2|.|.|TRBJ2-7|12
TGTGCCAGCAGTAGGAGTGTATACGAGCAGTACTTC
CASSRSVYEQYF
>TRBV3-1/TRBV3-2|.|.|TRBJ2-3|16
TGTGCCAGCAGCCTCAACCCTCAGGGTGGCACAGATACGCAGTATTTT
CASSLNPQGGTDTQYF
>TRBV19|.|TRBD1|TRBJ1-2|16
TGTGCCAGTAGTCCGGCCGTACAGGGGGGGGACTATGGCTACACCTTC
CASSPAVQGGDYGYTF
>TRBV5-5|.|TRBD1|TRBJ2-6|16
TGTGCCAGCAGCTCAGGACAGGGAGCAGGGGCCAACGTCCTGACTTTC
CASSSGQGAGANVLTF
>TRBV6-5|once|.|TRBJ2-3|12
TGTGCCACCCGGACAGTCACAGATACGCAGTATTTT
CATRTVTDTQYF
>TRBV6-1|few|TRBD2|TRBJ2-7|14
TGTGCCAGCAGTGAGGTGCTAGCGGCGTACGAGCAGTACTTC
CASSEVLAAYEQYF
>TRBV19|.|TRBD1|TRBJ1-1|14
TGTGCCAGTAGTTGGACAGGAATGAACACTGAAGCTTTCTTT
CASSWTGMNTEAFF
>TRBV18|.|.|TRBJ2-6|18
TGTGCCAGCTCACCACGAAACGCGTACGGCTCTGGGGCCAACGTCCTGACTTTC
CASSPRNAYGSGANVLTF
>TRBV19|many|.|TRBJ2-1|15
TGTGCCAGTAGGGAGTGGGGGGGCGGATACAATGAGCAGTTCTTC
CASREWGGGYNEQFF
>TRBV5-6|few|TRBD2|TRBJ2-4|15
TGTGCCAGCAGCCGACTGACTAGCGGGGGGTACATTCAGTACTTC
CASSRLTSGGYIQYF
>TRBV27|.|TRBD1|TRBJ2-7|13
TGTGCCAGCAGTTTGGGACAGGACTACGAGCAGTACTTC
CASSLGQDYEQYF
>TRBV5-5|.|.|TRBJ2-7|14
TGTGCCAGCAGCTCTACAGGGATCGTTAGCGAGCAGTACTTC
CASSSTGIVSEQYF